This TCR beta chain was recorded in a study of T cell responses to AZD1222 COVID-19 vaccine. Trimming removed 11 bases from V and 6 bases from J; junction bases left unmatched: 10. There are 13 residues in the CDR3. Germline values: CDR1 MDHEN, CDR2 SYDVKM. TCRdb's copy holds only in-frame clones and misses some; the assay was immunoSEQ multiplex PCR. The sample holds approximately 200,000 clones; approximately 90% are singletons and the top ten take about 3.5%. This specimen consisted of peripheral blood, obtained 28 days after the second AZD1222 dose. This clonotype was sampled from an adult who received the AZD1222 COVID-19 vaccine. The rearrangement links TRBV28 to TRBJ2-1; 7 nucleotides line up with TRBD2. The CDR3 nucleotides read TGTGCCGGGTTGGCTAGCGGTAGCAATGAGCAGTTCTTC. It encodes CAGLASGSNEQFF.